This TCR beta chain derives from a study of T cell repertoires in cytomegalovirus infection. The V end lost 4 bases, the J end lost 4 bases, and 13 bases lay between the germline ends. CDR3 size: 14 residues. CDR1 is SEHNR, CDR2 FQNEAQ, per germline (reference sequence). In this sample, this clonotype turned up many times. TCRdb reprocessed the reads with MiXCR, giving one entry per CDR3 protein. This sample has more than 200,000 distinct CDR3 sequences; around 8.7% occur once, and the top ten carry around 16%. Sequencing was carried out using PBMCs. This sequence originates from a human donor in good health (CMV status not recorded). Some clones in this sample may be carry-over from other donors' samples. The V call is TRBV7-9, the J call TRBJ1-1; tentative D call: TRBD1 (5 bases). CDR3 nucleotides: TGTGCCAGCAGCTCCTCAGGGAGGAGCACTGAAGCTTTCTTT. It encodes CASSSSGRSTEAFF.